This T cell receptor beta chain was sequenced in a study of metastatic and nonmetastatic thyroid tumors. As for the study in general: Across blood and tumor or nodule tissue, repertoires from malignant and benign thyroid patients were compared with one another.

Germline-derived CDR1 and CDR2 are LGHNA and YNFKEQ. This CDR3 has 16 amino acids. Germline trimming cut 3 bases from V and 0 bases from J; bases unmatched to any gene: 5. No patient had received any treatment before thyroid surgery. Regarding this clone: Antigen: not known.

Study processing details: In papillary thyroid cancer, a distant-metastasis classifier was built using CDR3 differences across clinicopathological groups. Using MiXCR, TCRdb re-called clones from the PCR reads. TCRdb's processing, not the authors' own work, is the source of the V and J calls. Seen here are about 20,000 clones, 24% observed once, and the top ten hold about 6.4%. General study results and limits: It was reportedly found that TCR beta diversity was significantly higher in malignant thyroid tumors than in benign nodules, a difference seen in both blood and tumor samples.

The sequenced material came from tumor tissue. V usage is TRBV4-2 and J usage is TRBJ2-7; 10 bases agree with TRBD2. This TCR derives from a female donor with papillary thyroid cancer or a benign thyroid nodule (not recorded which). Some clones in this sample may be carry-over from other donors' samples. The CDR3 loop reads CASSQEIAGGSYEQYF. The CDR3 bases are TGTGCCAGCAGCCAGGAGATAGCGGGGGGCTCCTACGAGCAGTACTTC.